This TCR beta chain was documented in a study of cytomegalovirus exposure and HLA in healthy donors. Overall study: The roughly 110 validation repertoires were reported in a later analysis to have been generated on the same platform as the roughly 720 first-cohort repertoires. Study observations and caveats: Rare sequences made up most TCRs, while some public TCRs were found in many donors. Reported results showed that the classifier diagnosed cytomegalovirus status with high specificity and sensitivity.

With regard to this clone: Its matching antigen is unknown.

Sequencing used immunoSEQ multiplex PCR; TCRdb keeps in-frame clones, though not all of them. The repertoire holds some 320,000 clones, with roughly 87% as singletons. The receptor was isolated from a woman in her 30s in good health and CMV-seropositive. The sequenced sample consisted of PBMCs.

CDR3 protein: CASGSQSTGFPEAFF. The CDR3 bases are TGTGCTAGTGGTTCTCAGTCGACAGGGTTTCCTGAAGCTTTCTTT. The chain combines TRBV12-5 with TRBJ1-1; 7 positions agree with TRBD1. CDR1 is LGHNT, CDR2 FRNRAP, per germline. This CDR3 is built from 15 residues. With 4 bases clipped from V and 6 bases from J, the junction kept 11 bases outside the gene matches. The entire variable domain, with the rest obtained from reference TRBV12-5 and TRBJ1-1, is as follows: DARVTQTPRHKVTEMGQEVTMRCQPILGHNTVFWYRQTMMQGLELLAYFRNRAPLDDSGMPKDRFSAEMPDATLATLKIQPSEPRDSAVYFCASGSQSTGFPEAFFGQGTRLTVV.